These T cell receptor beta chains were read from a single sample in a study of CXCR3-negative and CXCR3-positive naive CD8 T cells. TCRdb reworked the 5' RACE reads into one entry per CDR3 protein, no DNA. This repertoire includes around 66,000 distinct CDR3 sequences. Source material: naive CXCR3+ CD8+ T cells from blood. These receptors were collected from a human donor in good health. Some clones in this sample may be carry-over from other donors' samples. CDR3s include the opening cysteine and the closing phenylalanine or tryptophan.

v_call: TRBV5-5
j_call: TRBJ2-7
cdr3_aa: CASSNGTPYEQYF

v_call: TRBV29-1
j_call: TRBJ2-5
cdr3_aa: CSVELQDETQYF

v_call: TRBV6-5
j_call: TRBJ2-1
cdr3_aa: CASSDPGAWDEQFF

v_call: TRBV6-2/TRBV6-3
j_call: TRBJ2-5
cdr3_aa: CASSYSRETEKWETQYF

v_call: TRBV20-1
j_call: TRBJ1-2
cdr3_aa: CSARDETDNNYGYTF

v_call: TRBV10-1
j_call: TRBJ2-1
cdr3_aa: CASSDGHEQFF

v_call: TRBV29-1
j_call: TRBJ2-7
cdr3_aa: CSVEEFDRGGIEQYF

v_call: TRBV15
j_call: TRBJ2-3
cdr3_aa: CATSLRTSGVDTQYF

v_call: TRBV7-8
j_call: TRBJ1-4
cdr3_aa: CASSLDTGVILFF

v_call: TRBV27
j_call: TRBJ1-3
cdr3_aa: CASSLNRGPGNTIYF

v_call: TRBV6-5
j_call: TRBJ2-5
cdr3_aa: CASSYLQGQETQYF

v_call: TRBV20-1
j_call: TRBJ2-3
cdr3_aa: CSATRTSGGADTQYF